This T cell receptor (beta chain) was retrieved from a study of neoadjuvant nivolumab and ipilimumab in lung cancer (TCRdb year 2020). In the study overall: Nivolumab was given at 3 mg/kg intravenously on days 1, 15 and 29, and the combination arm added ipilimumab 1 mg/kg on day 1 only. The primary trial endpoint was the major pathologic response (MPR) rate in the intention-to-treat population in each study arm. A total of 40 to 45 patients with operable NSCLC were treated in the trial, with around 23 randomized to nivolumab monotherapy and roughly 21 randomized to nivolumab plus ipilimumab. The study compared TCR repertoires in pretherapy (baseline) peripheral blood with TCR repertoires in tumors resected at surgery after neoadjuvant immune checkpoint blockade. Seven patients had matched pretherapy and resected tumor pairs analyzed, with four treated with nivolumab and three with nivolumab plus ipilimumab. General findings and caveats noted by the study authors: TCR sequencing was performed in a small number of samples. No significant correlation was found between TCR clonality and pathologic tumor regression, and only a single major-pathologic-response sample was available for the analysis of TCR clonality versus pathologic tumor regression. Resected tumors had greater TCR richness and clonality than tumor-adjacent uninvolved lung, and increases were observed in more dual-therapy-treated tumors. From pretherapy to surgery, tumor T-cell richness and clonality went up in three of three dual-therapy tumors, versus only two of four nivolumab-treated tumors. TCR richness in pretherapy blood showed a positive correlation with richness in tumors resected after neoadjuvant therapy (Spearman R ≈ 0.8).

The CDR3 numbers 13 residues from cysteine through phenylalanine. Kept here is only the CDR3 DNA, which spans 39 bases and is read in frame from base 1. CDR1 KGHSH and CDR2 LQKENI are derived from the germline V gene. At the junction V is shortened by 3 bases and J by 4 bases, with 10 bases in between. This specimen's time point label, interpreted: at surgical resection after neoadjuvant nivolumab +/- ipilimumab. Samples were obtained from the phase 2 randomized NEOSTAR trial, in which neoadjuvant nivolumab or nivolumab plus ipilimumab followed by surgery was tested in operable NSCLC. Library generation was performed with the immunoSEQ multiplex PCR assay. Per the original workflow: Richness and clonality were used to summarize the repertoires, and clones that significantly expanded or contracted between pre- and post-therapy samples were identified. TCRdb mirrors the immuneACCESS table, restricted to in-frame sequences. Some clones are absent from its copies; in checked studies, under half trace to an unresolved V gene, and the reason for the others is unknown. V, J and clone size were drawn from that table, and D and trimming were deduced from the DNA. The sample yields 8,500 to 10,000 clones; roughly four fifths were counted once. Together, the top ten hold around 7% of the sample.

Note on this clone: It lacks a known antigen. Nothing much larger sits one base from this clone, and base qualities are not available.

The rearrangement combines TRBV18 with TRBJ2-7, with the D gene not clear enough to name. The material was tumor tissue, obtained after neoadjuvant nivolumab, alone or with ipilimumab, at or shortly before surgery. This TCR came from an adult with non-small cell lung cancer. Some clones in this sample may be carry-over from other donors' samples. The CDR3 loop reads CASSPAAQYEQYF. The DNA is TGTGCCAGCTCACCCGCGGCTCAGTACGAGCAGTACTTC. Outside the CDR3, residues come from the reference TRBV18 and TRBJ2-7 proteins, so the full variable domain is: NAGVMQNPRHLVRRRGQEARLRCSPMKGHSHVYWYRQLPEEGLKFMVYLQKENIIDESGMPKERFSAEFPKEGPSILRIQQVVRGDSAAYFCASSPAAQYEQYFGPGTRLTVT.